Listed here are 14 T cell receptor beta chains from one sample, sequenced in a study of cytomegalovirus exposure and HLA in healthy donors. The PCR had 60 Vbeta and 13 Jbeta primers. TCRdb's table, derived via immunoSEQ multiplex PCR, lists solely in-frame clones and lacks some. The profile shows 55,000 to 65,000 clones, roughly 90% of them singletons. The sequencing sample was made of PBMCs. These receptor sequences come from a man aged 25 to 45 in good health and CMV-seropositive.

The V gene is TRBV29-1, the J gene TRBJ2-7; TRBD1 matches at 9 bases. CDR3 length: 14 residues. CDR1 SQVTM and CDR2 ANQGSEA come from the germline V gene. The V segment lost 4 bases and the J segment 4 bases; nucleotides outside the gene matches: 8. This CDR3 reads CSVAPGQGYYEQYF. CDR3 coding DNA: TGCAGCGTTGCACCGGGACAGGGTTATTACGAGCAGTACTTC.

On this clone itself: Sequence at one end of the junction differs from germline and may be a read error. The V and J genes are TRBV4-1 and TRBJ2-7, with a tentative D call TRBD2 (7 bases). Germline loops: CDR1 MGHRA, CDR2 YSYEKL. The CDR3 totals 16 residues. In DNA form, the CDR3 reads TGCGCCAGCAGCCAAGAAAGGCAGAGCGTAGGGGGGGAGCGGTACTTC. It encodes CASSQERQSVGGERYF.

CDR3 nucleotides: TGTGCCAGCAGACCGGACAGGGGGGTATATAGCAATCAGCCCCAGCATTTT. Translated: CASRPDRGVYSNQPQHF. V gene TRBV4-2 combines with J gene TRBJ1-5; 10 bases map to TRBD1. Trimming removed 6 bases from V and 0 bases from J; junction bases left unmatched: 8. The germline CDR1 and CDR2 sequences are LGHNA and YNFKEQ. The CDR3 has 17 amino acids.

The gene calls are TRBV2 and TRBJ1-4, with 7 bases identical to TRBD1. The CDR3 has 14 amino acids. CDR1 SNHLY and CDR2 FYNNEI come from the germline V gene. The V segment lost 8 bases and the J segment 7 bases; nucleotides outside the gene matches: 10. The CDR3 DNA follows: TGTGCCAGCCAACCACAGGGGAGGAGTGAAAAACTGTTTTTT. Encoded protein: CASQPQGRSEKLFF.

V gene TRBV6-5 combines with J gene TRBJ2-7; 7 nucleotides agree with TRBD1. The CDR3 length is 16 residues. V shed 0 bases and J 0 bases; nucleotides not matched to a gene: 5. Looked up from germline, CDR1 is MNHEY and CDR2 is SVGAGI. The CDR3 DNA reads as TGTGCCAGCAGTTACTCCCGGCAGGGGGTCTCCTACGAGCAGTACTTC. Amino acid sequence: CASSYSRQGVSYEQYF.

CDR3 DNA: TGCGCCAGCAGCCAGAGGGTGGGAGCTAACTATGGCTACACCTTC. Translation gives CASSQRVGANYGYTF. J is TRBJ1-2 and V is TRBV5-1; D not certain. This CDR3 spans 15 amino acids. CDR1 is SGHRS and CDR2 is YFSETQ in the germline V gene. Between the trimmed V and J ends, which lost 4 bases and 0 bases, there was a span of 13 bases. The whole variable domain, filled in from reference TRBV5-1 and TRBJ1-2, reads KAGVTQTPRYLIKTRGQQVTLSCSPISGHRSVSWYQQTPGQGLQFLFEYFSETQRNKGNFPGRFSGRQFSNSRSEMNVSTLELGDSALYLCASSQRVGANYGYTFGSGTRLTVV.

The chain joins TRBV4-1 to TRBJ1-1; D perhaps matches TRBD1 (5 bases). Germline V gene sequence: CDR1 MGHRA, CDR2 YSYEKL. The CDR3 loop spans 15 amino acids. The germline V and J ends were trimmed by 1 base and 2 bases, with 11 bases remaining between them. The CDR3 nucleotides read TGCGCCAGCAGCCAAGGGCAGGGCTATAACACTGAAGCTTTCTTT. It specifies CASSQGQGYNTEAFF.

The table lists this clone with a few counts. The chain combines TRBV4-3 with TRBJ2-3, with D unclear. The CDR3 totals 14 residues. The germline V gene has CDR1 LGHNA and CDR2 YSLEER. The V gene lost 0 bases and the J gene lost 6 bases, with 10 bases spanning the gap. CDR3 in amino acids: CASSQEYRSDTQYF. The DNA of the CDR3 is TGCGCCAGCAGCCAAGAATATAGGAGCGATACGCAGTATTTT.

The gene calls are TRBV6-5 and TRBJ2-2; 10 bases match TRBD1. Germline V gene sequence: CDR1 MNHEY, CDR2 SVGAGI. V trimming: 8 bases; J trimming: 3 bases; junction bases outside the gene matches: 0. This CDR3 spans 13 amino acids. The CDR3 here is CASGTGDTGELFF. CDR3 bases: TGTGCCAGCGGGACAGGGGACACCGGGGAGCTGTTTTTT.

The CDR3: CASSLLSDSRLQKLFF. Here the CDR3 DNA reads TGTGCCAGCAGCCTTTTGTCGGACAGCCGCTTGCAAAAACTGTTTTTT. The chain has TRBV5-5 and TRBJ1-4; TRBD1 is a possible D gene (6 bases). V dropped 4 bases and J dropped 9 bases, with 22 bases sitting between them. There are 16 residues in the CDR3. CDR1 and CDR2 from the germline V gene are SGHKS and YYEKEE (reference sequence).

The CDR3, as DNA: TGTGCCAGCAGCAAGGAACCAGGGGTGATGGATACGCAGTATTTT. It yields the protein CASSKEPGVMDTQYF. The chain recombines TRBV21-1 with TRBJ2-3; the table's D gene call, TRBD1, was not cross checked with the DNA. TRBV21-1 constitutes a pseudogene. The CDR3 runs 15 residues.

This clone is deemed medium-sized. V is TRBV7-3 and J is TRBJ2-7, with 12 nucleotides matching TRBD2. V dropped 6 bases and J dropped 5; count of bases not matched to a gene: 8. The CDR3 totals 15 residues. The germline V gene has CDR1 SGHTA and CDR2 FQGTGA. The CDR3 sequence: CASSPGLAGRDEQYF. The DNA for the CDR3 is TGTGCCAGCAGTCCAGGACTAGCGGGACGGGACGAGCAGTACTTC.

Here the CDR3 DNA reads TGTGCCAGCAGCCCCCGGACAGGGGCGGGCACAGATACGCAGTATTTT. This gives the protein CASSPRTGAGTDTQYF. The J gene is TRBJ2-3, the V gene TRBV11-2; 9 bases are a match to TRBD1. This CDR3 comprises 16 residues. V lost 5 bases to trimming and J lost 1 base; unmatched junction nucleotides: 7. Per germline, CDR1 SGHAT and CDR2 FQNNGV.

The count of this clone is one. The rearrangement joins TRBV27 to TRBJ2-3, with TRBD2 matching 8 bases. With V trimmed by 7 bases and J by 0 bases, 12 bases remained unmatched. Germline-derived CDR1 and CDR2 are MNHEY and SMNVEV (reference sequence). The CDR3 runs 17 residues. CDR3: CASTRGGARTSTDTQYF. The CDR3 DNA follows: TGTGCCAGCACCCGGGGGGGGGCGCGTACTAGCACAGATACGCAGTATTTT.